Reported below is one T cell receptor beta chain. Its antigen specificity is not known. Base qualities are not recorded, but no much larger clone differs from it by a single base. Library preparation employed the immunoSEQ multiplex PCR assay. What TCRdb holds here is the immuneACCESS table cut down to in-frame rearrangements. Part of the clones is not present; checked against another copy, under half of the missing clones reflect an unresolved V gene, and the others are unexplained. The sample table shows 15,000 or so clones, and around 77% are seen once. 14% to 15% of the sample goes to the ten largest clones. For TCR Vbeta sequencing and comparison with CSF CD8+ T cells, memory CD8+ T cells were sorted ex vivo from patient blood. The data are from a study of T cells in narcolepsy (dated by TCRdb to the late 2010s). As for the study more broadly: The study enrolled patients with narcolepsy type 1 or type 2 (NT1, NT2) together with healthy control donors. The study sought autoreactive T cells targeting hypocretin neuron self-antigens (hypocretin, TRIB2) in narcolepsy patients, using TCR Vbeta sequencing to track clonotypes in blood and CSF.

The CDR1 and CDR2 encoded by the germline V gene are SGHAT and FQNNGV. Taken from cysteine to phenylalanine, the CDR3 has 15 residues. Only the CDR3 DNA is retained, 45 bases long and in frame from the first base. V was cut back by 7 bases and J by 1 base, leaving a gap of 16 bases between them. Results the study describes overall, beyond this receptor: HCRT-specific and TRIB2-specific autoreactive clonotypes were highlighted in plots that compared CD4+ T cell clonotypes in CSF versus blood from the same patient. According to the report, autoreactive clonotypes were detected serially in the blood of the same patients and of different patients, but not in healthy controls.

The clonotype originates from a human donor with narcolepsy. Specimen: CD45RA- memory CD8+ T cells from PBMCs. Interpreted using the paper, the cell subset or site label stands for: memory T cells sorted ex vivo from peripheral blood. The rearrangement joined TRBV11-2 to TRBJ1-1; too little of a D gene remains to name it. The DNA sequence reads TGTGCCAGCACCCTAGAGTTCCAGGCGAACACTGAAGCTTTCTTT. Translated, this is CASTLEFQANTEAFF.